The 28 T cell receptor beta chains in this list originate from one sample, sequenced in a study of lung T cells in sarcoidosis with Löfgren's syndrome. In TCRdb, the reads were re-called with MiXCR into one record per CDR3 protein. The table includes 60,000 or so distinct CDR3 sequences, around 20% detected once. The specimen sequenced was CD4+ T cells from PBMCs. These receptor sequences come from a human donor with sarcoidosis (Löfgren's syndrome or another form), or a control subject (not recorded which).

There are many counts of this clonotype. The chain carries TRBV27 and TRBJ2-3; no definite D call. Germline V gene sequence: CDR1 MNHEY, CDR2 SMNVEV (reference sequence). The V gene lost 7 bases and the J gene lost 0 bases, with 14 bases spanning the gap. The CDR3 totals 15 residues. CDR3 nucleotides: TGTGCCAGCACCTTAGTCGTACTTAGCACAGATACGCAGTATTTT. As protein: CASTLVVLSTDTQYF.

This clonotype was found many times. The genes are TRBV6-1 and TRBJ2-7; D not resolved. Trimming pared 3 bases from V and 1 base from J, leaving 7 bases between. The germline gives CDR1 MNHNS, CDR2 SASEGT. The CDR3 consists of 13 residues. The CDR3 sequence is CASSEKGSYEQYV. The CDR3 DNA sequence: TGTGCCAGCAGTGAGAAGGGATCCTACGAGCAGTACGTC.

V usage is TRBV28 and J usage is TRBJ2-3; TRBD1 matches at 7 bases. CDR1 and CDR2 (germline): MDHEN, SYDVKM. This CDR3 contains 15 residues. J was trimmed by 4 bases and V by 4 bases; bases with no gene match: 8. CDR3 residues: CASSSGQTGADTQYF. The CDR3, as DNA: TGTGCCAGCAGTTCGGGACAGACAGGCGCAGATACGCAGTATTTT. Filled out from reference TRBV28 and TRBJ2-3, the complete variable domain reads DVKVTQSSRYLVKRTGEKVFLECVQDMDHENMFWYRQDPGLGLRLIYFSYDVKMKEKGDIPEGYSVSREKKERFSLILESASTNQTSMYLCASSSGQTGADTQYFGPGTRLTVL.

This clonotype was detected many times. The genes are TRBV6-1 and TRBJ2-5; 14 bases line up with TRBD2. V dropped 6 bases and J dropped 2; count of bases not matched to a gene: 14. Germline CDR1 MNHNS, CDR2 SASEGT. The CDR3 covers 19 residues. This chain's CDR3 is CASSVYSGLAGGPQETQYF. The CDR3 DNA is TGTGCCAGCAGCGTATACTCCGGACTAGCGGGGGGCCCTCAAGAGACCCAGTACTTC.

A remark on this clonotype: A much larger clone is a single base away; this may be a read error. The chain couples TRBV25-1 to TRBJ1-2; 7 bases fit TRBD1. Germline V lookup: CDR1 MGHDK, CDR2 SYGVNS. The CDR3 consists of 14 residues. The DNA of the CDR3 is TGTGCCAGCGGAAGACAGGGCAGTAACTATGGCCACACCTTC. Its translation is CASGRQGSNYGHTF.

The V call is TRBV2, the J call TRBJ1-4; D is undetermined. Germline V gene sequence: CDR1 SNHLY, CDR2 FYNNEI. This CDR3 contains 12 residues. V gave up 8 bases and J gave up 8 bases, with 12 bases separating them. The CDR3 sequence: CASVDNGEKLFF. CDR3 DNA sequence: TGTGCCAGCGTGGATAACGGGGAAAAACTGTTTTTT.

This clonotype has a count of ten or more. An end of the junction differs from the germline gene, which may be a read error. The chain employs TRBV6-1 and TRBJ1-1; 7 positions match TRBD1. Germline CDR1 reads MNHNS; CDR2 reads SASEGT. There are 17 residues in the CDR3. As DNA, the CDR3 is TGTGCCAGCAGTGCGGACAGGCGACAGACCCGAAACACGGAAGCTTTCTTT. Protein sequence: CASSADRRQTRNTEAFF.

Regarding this clonotype: Since a much larger clone is just one base distant, this may be a read error. A read error is likely, as this CDR3 ends without the conserved phenylalanine or tryptophan. V is TRBV7-8 and J is TRBJ1-1, with 7 bases that match TRBD1. This CDR3 has 14 residues. J gave up 3 bases and V 4 bases, and 5 bases lay outside the gene matches. Germline CDR1 SGHVS, CDR2 FQNEAQ. CDR3 nucleotides: TGTGCCAGCAGCTACTCACAGGGGTACACTGAAGCTTTCCTT. This sequence encodes CASSYSQGYTEAFL.

Ten or more counts support this clonotype. The genes are TRBV27 and TRBJ2-1, with a possible D match to TRBD2 (5 bases). The CDR3 consists of 17 residues. V lost 2 bases and J lost 4, with 18 bases in between. CDR1 is MNHEY and CDR2 is SMNVEV in the germline V gene (reference sequence). The DNA of the CDR3 is TGTGCCAGCAGTTTAAGGGCGAGGGCCCCCTCTTACAATGAGCAGTTCTTC. As protein: CASSLRARAPSYNEQFF.

The chain combines TRBV10-3 with TRBJ2-7, with 9 bases matching TRBD2. Per the germline V gene, CDR1 is ENHRY and CDR2 is SYGVKD. The CDR3 is 15 residues long. V lost 5 bases to trimming and J lost 1 base; unmatched junction nucleotides: 6. The CDR3 region is CAISQLAGLSYEQYF. The CDR3 nucleotides are TGTGCCATCAGTCAACTAGCGGGCCTTTCCTACGAGCAGTACTTC.

This CDR3 is CASGLARTGIGEQYF. The CDR3 DNA sequence: TGTGCTAGTGGTTTGGCCCGGACAGGGATCGGCGAGCAGTACTTC. The chain is built from TRBV12-5 and TRBJ2-7; the match to TRBD1 covers 8 bases. The CDR3 has 15 residues. Germline V gives CDR1 LGHNT, CDR2 FRNRAP. V lost 1 base, J lost 6 bases, and 8 bases stayed unmatched. The complete variable domain, with remaining parts taken from reference TRBV12-5 and TRBJ2-7, reads DARVTQTPRHKVTEMGQEVTMRCQPILGHNTVFWYRQTMMQGLELLAYFRNRAPLDDSGMPKDRFSAEMPDATLATLKIQPSEPRDSAVYFCASGLARTGIGEQYFGPGTRLTVT.

This clonotype has a single count. Possible read error: a much larger clone is one base away. This chain joins TRBV20-1 and TRBJ2-5; D not resolved. The CDR3 contains 11 residues. Trimming pared 6 bases from V and 10 bases from J, leaving 15 bases between. Germline assignment: CDR1 DFQATT and CDR2 SNEGSKA (reference sequence). This CDR3 reads CSAILLPVQYF. DNA for the CDR3: TGCAGTGCGATATTGTTGCCGGTCCAGTACTTC.

This clonotype was picked up many times. This sequence joins TRBV19 and TRBJ2-1; D unclear. Between the trimmed V and J ends, which lost 2 bases and 2 bases, there was a span of 16 bases. Germline CDR1 LNHDA, CDR2 SQIVND (reference sequence). The CDR3 is 17 amino acids. The chain's CDR3 is CASSISQVIGPYNEQFF. The CDR3 DNA is TGTGCCAGTAGTATATCCCAGGTAATCGGCCCCTACAATGAGCAGTTCTTC.

Here the CDR3 reads CASSLYGDTGYTF. The CDR3, as DNA: TGCGCCAGCAGCTTGTATGGGGATACTGGCTACACCTTC. The gene calls are TRBV5-1 and TRBJ1-2, with D uncertain. Trimming removed 1 base at V and 7 bases at J, with 11 bases between. Germline loops: CDR1 SGHRS, CDR2 YFSETQ. The CDR3 runs to 13 residues. Drawing the rest from reference TRBV5-1 and TRBJ1-2, the complete variable domain is KAGVTQTPRYLIKTRGQQVTLSCSPISGHRSVSWYQQTPGQGLQFLFEYFSETQRNKGNFPGRFSGRQFSNSRSEMNVSTLELGDSALYLCASSLYGDTGYTFGSGTRLTVV.

Many counts were recorded for this clonotype. The chain recombines TRBV6-1 with TRBJ1-5; 7 bases match TRBD1. Germline V CDR1 and CDR2: MNHNS, SASEGT. J lost 4 bases, V lost 8 bases, and 5 bases had no gene match. The CDR3 loop spans 13 amino acids. The CDR3 region is CASGDRDNQPQHF. CDR3 bases: TGTGCCAGCGGAGACAGGGATAATCAGCCCCAGCATTTT.

The sample holds many counts of this clonotype. V and J are TRBV6-1 and TRBJ1-4; 8 bases are a match to TRBD1. Per germline, CDR1 MNHNS and CDR2 SASEGT. Unmatched junction bases numbered 6, after V lost 7 bases and J lost 5 bases. This CDR3 comprises 14 residues. The CDR3 protein is CASMGNRGNEKLFF. The CDR3 DNA follows: TGTGCCAGCATGGGGAACAGGGGGAATGAAAAACTGTTTTTT.

In its sample, this clonotype was seen many times. This sequence joins TRBV28 and TRBJ1-2; TRBD1 is a possible D gene (6 bases). The CDR3 is made up of 12 amino acids. V lost 5 bases and J lost 5, with 9 bases in between. Germline V lookup: CDR1 MDHEN, CDR2 SYDVKM. The CDR3 nucleotides read TGTGCCAGCAGTACACAGGGATATGGCTACACCTTC. Translation gives CASSTQGYGYTF.

On this clonotype itself: One base away lies a much larger clone, so this may be a sequencing read error. The chain recombines TRBV7-2 with TRBJ2-3; D not certain. In germline, CDR1 is SGHTA, CDR2 FQGNSA. The CDR3 is 11 residues long. Trimming took off 6 bases at V and 5 bases at J, with 6 bases between the two ends. The CDR3 nucleotides read TGTGCCAGCAGTTACGTAGATACGCAGTATTTT. It encodes CASSYVDTQYF.

The chain is built from TRBV5-4 and TRBJ2-1; 9 bases are shared with TRBD2. With V trimmed by 5 bases and J by 4 bases, 7 bases remained unmatched. Per germline, CDR1 SGHNT and CDR2 YYREEE (reference sequence). This CDR3 is 15 amino acids long. CDR3 residues: CASSSRLAAYNEQFF. CDR3 coding DNA: TGTGCCAGCAGTTCCCGACTAGCGGCTTACAATGAGCAGTTCTTC.

Points on this clonotype: This may come from a read error, since a much larger clone is one base off. The chain carries TRBV5-1 and TRBJ2-1, with D tentatively TRBD2 (5 bases). The V and J ends lost 4 bases and 2 bases respectively, with 16 bases between them. Germline values: CDR1 SGHRS, CDR2 YFSETQ. The CDR3 spans 16 residues. The CDR3 region is CASSPGKTSTYNEQFF. DNA for the CDR3: TGCGCCAGCAGCCCGGGAAAGACGTCGACCTACAATGAGCAGTTCTTC.

This clonotype occurred many times. The chain joins TRBV6-1 to TRBJ2-2, with 10 bases fitting TRBD2. The CDR3 loop spans 15 amino acids. Losses at the gene ends were 7 bases for V and 1 base for J; bases not matched to a gene: 3. Per the germline V gene, CDR1 is MNHNS and CDR2 is SASEGT. This chain's CDR3 is CASISGRKNTGELFF. The CDR3 DNA follows: TGTGCCAGCATTAGCGGGAGGAAGAACACCGGGGAGCTGTTTTTT.

This clonotype appeared a few times. The J gene is TRBJ2-7, the V gene TRBV12-3 or TRBV12-4; D is unresolved. Trimming took 2 bases from V and 1 from J, leaving 6 bases between them. This CDR3 is 13 amino acids long. The CDR3 protein is CASSLKLSYEQYF. The CDR3 DNA reads TGTGCCAGCAGTTTAAAGCTATCCTACGAGCAGTACTTC.

This clonotype is medium-sized. V gene TRBV7-2 combines with J gene TRBJ2-7; 7 nucleotides agree with TRBD2. CDR3 length: 16 residues. V gave up 5 bases and J gave up 0 bases; unmatched junction bases: 10. Germline V gives CDR1 SGHTA, CDR2 FQGNSA. DNA of the CDR3: TGTGCCAGCAGCCCCGGGGTAGCGGGCCTCTCCTACGAGCAGTACTTC. It yields the protein CASSPGVAGLSYEQYF.

Comment on this clonotype: The junction and the germline gene differ at one end; a read error may be behind it. The chain couples TRBV18 to TRBJ2-2, with a tentative D call TRBD2 (5 bases). The CDR3 contains 16 residues. Per germline, CDR1 KGHSH and CDR2 LQKENI. Written as DNA, the CDR3 is TGTGCCAGCTCACTTAATAGCATCGCGAGCACCGGGGAGCTGCTTTTT. This encodes CASSLNSIASTGELLF.

This clonotype came up many times. This chain uses TRBV28 with TRBJ1-2; TRBD1 might be the D (6 bases). Looked up from germline, CDR1 is MDHEN and CDR2 is SYDVKM. This CDR3 spans 17 amino acids. The V end lost 4 bases, the J end lost 1 base, and 19 bases lay between the germline ends. This CDR3 is CASSSPGDLKNNYGYTF. Written as DNA, the CDR3 is TGTGCCAGCAGTTCCCCAGGGGATTTAAAGAATAACTATGGCTACACCTTC.

The DNA for the CDR3 is TGTGCCAGCTCACCCCCTAACCGGGGGGGCACTGAAGCTTTCTTT. This codes for CASSPPNRGGTEAFF. The chain recombines TRBV18 with TRBJ1-1; D is possibly TRBD1 (5 bases). Germline CDR1 KGHSH, CDR2 LQKENI. This CDR3 contains 15 residues. The ends were cut back, 3 bases at V and 4 bases at J, with 15 bases in the middle.

This clonotype was found a few times. The gene calls are TRBV12-3 or TRBV12-4 and TRBJ1-3; D remains unclear. The CDR3 runs to 12 residues. With 6 bases removed from V and 11 bases from J, the gap between germline ends came to 14 bases. CDR3 in amino acids: CASSHTARAIYF. The CDR3 DNA sequence: TGTGCCAGCAGCCATACCGCGAGGGCCATATATTTT.

This clonotype was counted ten times or more. V and J are TRBV28 and TRBJ1-4; D gene uncertain. Germline V gene lookup returns CDR1 MDHEN and CDR2 SYDVKM. The CDR3 extends over 17 amino acids. V was cut by 6 bases and J by 4 bases, with 21 bases left in between. The CDR3 DNA is TGTGCCAGCAGCCCAAACTACGTGGGGTTGCTTAATGAAAAACTGTTTTTT. It encodes CASSPNYVGLLNEKLFF.